These T cell receptor beta chains were read from a single sample in a study of blood T cells in healthy people across ages. A single record per CDR3 protein comes from TCRdb applying MiXCR to the 5' RACE reads. The data contain some 1.5 million distinct CDR3 sequences, roughly 27% of them singletons. Input material: blood. The source of these receptors is a woman aged 25 to 39 in good health. Each CDR3 is given with its conserved first and last residue. Clone sizes are given selectively: once, few, many, or a class where the clone is expanded.

v_gene,j_gene,abundance,CDR3aa
TRBV28,TRBJ2-7,-,CASSREQGWESYEQYF
TRBV6-2/TRBV6-3,TRBJ2-2,-,CASSPFGLATNTGELFF
TRBV6-6,TRBJ2-1,-,CASRRREGYNEQFF
TRBV15,TRBJ2-4,many,CATSRETEDIQYF
TRBV20-1,TRBJ2-1,few,CSAPRTQSNEQFF
TRBV5-6,TRBJ2-4,-,CASSFTGSQQYF
TRBV2,TRBJ1-1,-,CASSLTSQVNTEAFF
TRBV5-1,TRBJ2-1,-,CASSLERGLRNNEQFF
TRBV5-5,TRBJ2-1,few,CASSLRPRSGGDNEQFF
TRBV10-1,TRBJ2-7,many,CARKWTARYEQYF
TRBV20-1,TRBJ2-7,few,CNATDSYEQYF
TRBV6-1,TRBJ2-7,many,CASRSGITGGRDYEQYF
TRBV11-2,TRBJ1-4,-,CASSLGTADEKLFF
TRBV6-5,TRBJ2-4,-,CATLGPTKNIQYF
TRBV6-2/TRBV6-3,TRBJ2-1,many,CASLKREKNEQFF
TRBV5-1,TRBJ2-3,few,CASSLYYGYTDTQYF
TRBV2,TRBJ2-1,many,CASSPQINEQFF
TRBV3-1,-,few,CASSPQVGRVYEQYF
TRBV12-3/TRBV12-4,TRBJ1-6,few,CASSGTEESPPHF
TRBV20-1,TRBJ2-1,-,CSAPGLEVHEQFF
TRBV4-1,TRBJ2-7,many,CASSHTSGGAYEQYF
TRBV4-3,TRBJ1-6,-,CASSQTGKGNSPLHF
TRBV20-1,TRBJ2-3,-,CSTRASTDTQYF
TRBV7-9,TRBJ2-1,few,CASSPGAGVDNEQFF
TRBV10-3,TRBJ2-3,-,CAISELEAGDTQYF
TRBV4-1,TRBJ2-1,few,CASSPLAGSKFF
TRBV29-1,TRBJ2-7,many,CSVGPMTGADEQYF